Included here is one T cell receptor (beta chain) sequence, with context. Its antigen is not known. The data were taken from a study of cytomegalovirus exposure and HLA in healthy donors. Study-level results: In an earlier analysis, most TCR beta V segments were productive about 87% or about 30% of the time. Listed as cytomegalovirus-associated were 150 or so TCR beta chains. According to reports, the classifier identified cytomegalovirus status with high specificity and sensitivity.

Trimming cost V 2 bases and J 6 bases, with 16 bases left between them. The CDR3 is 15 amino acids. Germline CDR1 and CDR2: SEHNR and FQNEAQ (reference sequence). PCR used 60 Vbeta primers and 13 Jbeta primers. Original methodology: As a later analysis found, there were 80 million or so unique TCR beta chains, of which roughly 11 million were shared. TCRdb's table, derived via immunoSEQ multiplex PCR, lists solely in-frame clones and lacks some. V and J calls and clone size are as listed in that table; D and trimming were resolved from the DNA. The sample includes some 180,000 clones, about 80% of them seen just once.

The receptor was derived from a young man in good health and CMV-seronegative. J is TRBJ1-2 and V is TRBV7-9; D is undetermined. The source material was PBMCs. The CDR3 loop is CASSLKTERGHGYTF. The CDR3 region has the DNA TGTGCCAGCAGCTTAAAAACAGAGCGGGGTCATGGCTACACCTTC.